These 29 T cell receptor beta chains were all obtained from the same sample, sequenced in a study of T-cell reconstitution after alpha-beta-depleted transplantation in children. This sample's TCRbeta library carried unique molecular identifier barcodes. TCRdb ran MiXCR on the PCR reads and lists one entry per CDR3 protein. Counted here are 300,000 to 350,000 distinct CDR3 sequences, 15% to 20% occurring once; the ten biggest clones make up around 38%. The sample here was PBMCs, mostly from graft donor cells, taken 360 days after TCRalphabeta/CD19-depleted stem cell transplant. Receptors originate from a male patient between 2 and 10 years old who had a stem cell transplant for acute lymphoblastic leukemia, so the T cells may come from the graft donor.

This clonotype was seen just once. The chain employs TRBV10-3 and TRBJ1-4, with D perhaps TRBD1 (6 bases). Germline V CDR1 and CDR2: ENHRY, SYGVKD. Trimming stripped 0 bases from V and 7 bases from J, with 18 bases between. CDR3 length: 17 residues. The chain's CDR3 is CAISESVGGAIGEKLFF. The DNA of the CDR3 is TGTGCCATCAGTGAGTCGGTGGGGGGCGCGATTGGTGAAAAACTGTTTTTT.

This clonotype appeared many times. V is TRBV10-3 and J is TRBJ1-1; D gene uncertain. This CDR3 has 16 amino acids. V gave up 4 bases and J gave up 0 bases, with 15 bases separating them. Germline CDR1 reads ENHRY; CDR2 reads SYGVKD. CDR3 protein: CAISGAGSLMNTEAFF. The CDR3, as DNA: TGTGCCATCAGTGGAGCGGGGAGTCTCATGAACACTGAAGCTTTCTTT.

The sample holds a few counts of this clonotype. The rearrangement joins TRBV9 to TRBJ2-1, with D uncertain. CDR3 size: 15 residues. Germline loops: CDR1 SGDLS, CDR2 YYNGEE. The V gene lost 0 bases and the J gene lost 3 bases, with 10 bases spanning the gap. The CDR3 is CASSVDPSGYNEQFF. The CDR3 DNA sequence: TGTGCCAGCAGCGTAGACCCGAGTGGCTACAATGAGCAGTTCTTC.

This clonotype turned up a few times. The chain uses TRBV4-3 and TRBJ2-1; D remains ambiguous. Per germline, CDR1 LGHNA and CDR2 YSLEER. The length of the CDR3 is 15 residues. The V and J ends lost 2 bases and 3 bases respectively, with 11 bases between them. CDR3 in DNA: TGCGCCAGCAGCCAACCGGGTGGTGGCTACAATGAGCAGTTCTTC. Translation gives CASSQPGGGYNEQFF.

This clonotype came up many times. This chain uses TRBV20-1 with TRBJ1-5; D is undetermined. CDR1 is DFQATT and CDR2 is SNEGSKA in the germline V gene (reference sequence). V dropped 6 bases and J dropped 1 base, with 7 bases sitting between them. The CDR3 runs 12 residues. DNA of the CDR3: TGCAGTGCAAGAAGGAGCAATCAGCCCCAGCATTTT. Translating gives CSARRSNQPQHF.

This clonotype has just a few counts. V gene TRBV9 combines with J gene TRBJ2-7; perhaps TRBD1 as D (6 bases). CDR1 SGDLS and CDR2 YYNGEE come from the germline V gene. The V and J ends lost 4 bases and 6 bases respectively, with 14 bases between them. This CDR3 has 13 residues. The CDR3 sequence is CASSIHQGSEQYF. CDR3 nucleotides: TGTGCCAGCAGCATACACCAGGGGTCCGAGCAGTACTTC.

This clonotype has just a few counts. The rearrangement uses TRBV28 and TRBJ2-7; D is possibly TRBD1 (6 bases). This CDR3 has 17 residues. V shed 3 bases and J shed 2 bases, with 20 bases lying between them. CDR1 MDHEN and CDR2 SYDVKM come from the germline V gene. CDR3 nucleotide sequence: TGTGCCAGCAGTTTGGGGGCCGGTGGGACGATGGCCTACGAGCAGTACTTC. It yields the protein CASSLGAGGTMAYEQYF.

In its sample, this clonotype was seen a few times. A clone one base away is much larger, so this may be a read error. This rearrangement joins TRBV29-1 to TRBJ1-2; D is undetermined. The CDR3 has 11 amino acids. V was pared by 3 bases and J by 3 bases, with 5 bases between. CDR1 is SQVTM and CDR2 is ANQGSEA in the germline V gene. The CDR3, as DNA: TGCAGCGTTGACGGGGACTATGGCTACACCTTC. The encoded protein is CSVDGDYGYTF.

This clonotype was counted at least ten times. Relative to the germline gene, one junction end is altered; a read error may explain this. The gene calls are TRBV7-7 and TRBJ2-3, with 13 bases that match TRBD2. In germline, CDR1 is SSHAT, CDR2 FNYEAQ (reference sequence). The CDR3 has 18 amino acids. Here the CDR3 DNA reads TGTGCTAGCAACGGCGGACTAGCGGGAGTTGGCGGCACAGATACGCAGTATTTT. It translates to CASNGGLAGVGGTDTQYF.

This sequence joins TRBV29-1 and TRBJ2-7; 12 bases align to TRBD2. This CDR3 comprises 15 residues. J was trimmed by 0 bases and V by 6 bases; bases with no gene match: 6. Germline values: CDR1 SQVTM, CDR2 ANQGSEA. The DNA of the CDR3 is TGCAGCGTGGGACTAGCGGGTCCTACCTCCTACGAGCAGTACTTC. Amino acids: CSVGLAGPTSYEQYF.

This clonotype appeared a few times. V and J are TRBV9 and TRBJ2-1; perhaps TRBD2 as D (6 bases). The germline gives CDR1 SGDLS, CDR2 YYNGEE. The V gene lost 7 bases and the J gene lost 4 bases, with 12 bases spanning the gap. The CDR3 extends over 13 amino acids. This chain's CDR3 is CASAGTGYNEQFF. CDR3 DNA sequence: TGTGCCAGCGCCGGGACTGGTTACAATGAGCAGTTCTTC.

A few counts support this clonotype. CDR3 sequence (DNA): TGTGCCAGCAGCTTGGCGGGCGGGACTACTAGCGGGGAGCTGTTTTTT. Translated: CASSLAGGTTSGELFF. This sequence joins TRBV7-6 and TRBJ2-2; 7 positions agree with TRBD2. Germline V gene data show CDR1 as SGHVS and CDR2 as FNYEAQ. CDR3 length: 16 amino acids. With 3 bases clipped from V and 7 bases from J, the junction kept 11 bases outside the gene matches.

This chain links TRBV7-3 with TRBJ2-2, with unresolved D. CDR1 is SGHTA and CDR2 is FQGTGA in the germline V gene. This CDR3 is 13 amino acids long. V was cut by 3 bases and J by 7 bases, with 9 bases left in between. DNA of the CDR3: TGTGCCAGCAGCTTCCAACCCAACGGGGAGCTGTTTTTT. Encoded protein: CASSFQPNGELFF.

This clonotype was counted a few times. The chain carries TRBV7-8 and TRBJ2-7; D is unresolved. The germline CDR1 and CDR2 sequences are SGHVS and FQNEAQ. V dropped 5 bases and J dropped 5 bases, with 7 bases sitting between them. This CDR3 region has 11 residues. Written as DNA, the CDR3 is TGTGCCAGCAGCCCCCGAGACGAGCAGTACTTC. This encodes CASSPRDEQYF.

The chain joins TRBV20-1 to TRBJ2-1; tentative D call: TRBD2 (6 bases). The CDR3 has 13 residues. Germline CDR1 reads DFQATT; CDR2 reads SNEGSKA (reference sequence). V lost 3 bases, J lost 8 bases, and 14 bases lay in between. The CDR3 spells CSASQLASYEQFF. In DNA, the CDR3 is TGCAGTGCTAGTCAACTAGCTTCCTATGAGCAGTTCTTC.

This clonotype was counted at least ten times. J is TRBJ1-3 and V is TRBV20-1; TRBD1 matches 7 bases. Germline V CDR1 and CDR2: DFQATT, SNEGSKA (reference sequence). The ends lost 5 bases at V and 0 bases at J; junction bases unmatched: 16. CDR3 length: 18 residues. The CDR3 loop reads CSAPGTGEGPFSGNTIYF. In nucleotides, the CDR3 is TGCAGTGCTCCGGGCACAGGGGAAGGGCCTTTCTCTGGAAACACCATATATTTT.

The gene calls are TRBV10-3 and TRBJ2-1, with TRBD2 identical over 8 bases. CDR3 length equals 17 residues. CDR1 is ENHRY and CDR2 is SYGVKD in the germline V gene. V dropped 10 bases and J dropped 3; count of bases not matched to a gene: 17. CDR3 DNA sequence: TGTGCCACCCCGGGACTAGAGACCGAGGGCCTCTACAATGAGCAGTTCTTC. Translated, it gives CATPGLETEGLYNEQFF.

The chain couples TRBV7-8 to TRBJ2-3; D is unclear. V lost 7 bases and J lost 2, with 10 bases in between. This CDR3 is 13 amino acids long. Per germline, CDR1 SGHVS and CDR2 FQNEAQ. The CDR3 here is CASTSFHTDTQYF. The CDR3 DNA follows: TGTGCCAGCACTTCGTTCCACACAGATACGCAGTATTTT.

This clonotype was recorded a few times. The gene calls are TRBV7-9 and TRBJ2-3; TRBD1 matches at 10 bases. With 1 base clipped from V and 4 bases from J, the junction kept 5 bases outside the gene matches. Germline V gene data show CDR1 as SEHNR and CDR2 as FQNEAQ (reference sequence). CDR3 length: 16 amino acids. The CDR3 region has the DNA TGTGCCAGCAGCTTAGTCGGGACAGGGGTTGCAGATACGCAGTATTTT. It specifies CASSLVGTGVADTQYF.

Ten or more counts support this clonotype. This sequence joins TRBV7-2 and TRBJ2-3; 9 positions agree with TRBD1. The junction had 9 bases not matched to a gene; V was cut back by 7 bases and J by 4 bases. The CDR3 runs 15 residues. Germline V gene lookup returns CDR1 SGHTA and CDR2 FQGNSA. CDR3 loop: CASTRDRAGSDTQYF. In DNA, the CDR3 is TGTGCCAGCACAAGGGACAGGGCTGGGTCAGATACGCAGTATTTT.

This chain connects TRBV20-1 to TRBJ1-6; 8 bases map to TRBD1. This CDR3 spans 15 amino acids. Germline V CDR1 and CDR2: DFQATT, SNEGSKA (reference sequence). The V gene end was trimmed by 6 bases and the J gene end by 7 bases; junction bases not matched to a gene: 11. CDR3 coding DNA: TGCAGTGCCCGTCTGACGGGACAGGTCAATTCACCCCTCCACTTT. Encoded protein: CSARLTGQVNSPLHF.

The rearrangement links TRBV7-2 to TRBJ2-7; D is unclear. The length of the CDR3 is 14 residues. Germline lookup yields CDR1 SGHTA and CDR2 FQGNSA. Trimming took 5 bases from V and 5 from J, leaving 16 bases between them. The DNA for the CDR3 is TGTGCCAGCAGCCCCCTCCATGGCTGGGACGAGCAGTACTTC. This sequence encodes CASSPLHGWDEQYF.

This clonotype was found many times. J is TRBJ2-7 and V is TRBV6-1, with 9 positions matching TRBD2. The CDR3 length is 17 residues. Germline CDR1 reads MNHNS; CDR2 reads SASEGT. V trimming: 5 bases; J trimming: 5 bases; junction bases outside the gene matches: 16. DNA for the CDR3: TGTGCCAGCAGTCGTACGAAGGACTATAGCGGGAGCCACGAGCAGTACTTC. Translating gives CASSRTKDYSGSHEQYF.

This clonotype was counted at least ten times. This rearrangement joins TRBV5-1 to TRBJ2-1; D possibly corresponds to TRBD2 (5 bases). Trimming took 0 bases from V and 3 from J, leaving 13 bases between them. CDR1 is SGHRS and CDR2 is YFSETQ in the germline V gene. This CDR3 contains 16 residues. The CDR3 nucleotides read TGCGCCAGCAGCTTGGTGGAAGCGGCCAGCTACAATGAGCAGTTCTTC. Residues: CASSLVEAASYNEQFF.

V usage is TRBV7-9 and J usage is TRBJ2-2; 8 nucleotides align to TRBD1. V lost 9 bases to trimming and J lost 8 bases; unmatched junction nucleotides: 11. The CDR3 is 14 residues long. Germline V gene sequence: CDR1 SEHNR, CDR2 FQNEAQ (reference sequence). This chain's CDR3 is CARGQAQDRGELFF. The CDR3 nucleotides read TGTGCCAGGGGACAGGCCCAAGATAGAGGGGAGCTGTTTTTT. Full variable domain (missing parts from reference TRBV7-9 and TRBJ2-2): DTGVSQNPRHKITKRGQNVTFRCDPISEHNRLYWYRQTLGQGPEFLTYFQNEAQLEKSRLLSDRFSAERPKGSFSTLEIQRTEQGDSAMYLCARGQAQDRGELFFGEGSRLTVL.

This clonotype has more than one count but fewer than ten. The chain employs TRBV29-1 and TRBJ1-2; D ambiguous. There are 12 residues in the CDR3. CDR1 is SQVTM, CDR2 ANQGSEA, per germline. V lost 4 bases and J 2 bases, leaving 8 bases between the germline ends. The CDR3 reads CSVVSSNYGYTF. For the CDR3, the DNA is TGCAGCGTTGTCAGTTCCAACTATGGCTACACCTTC.

This clonotype was seen more than once but under ten times. The chain links TRBV20-1 to TRBJ1-3; TRBD1 is a possible D gene (5 bases). The CDR3 contains 16 residues. V gave up 0 bases and J gave up 4 bases, with 16 bases separating them. The germline V gene encodes CDR1 DFQATT and CDR2 SNEGSKA (reference sequence). The CDR3 DNA sequence: TGCAGTGCTAGAGATGTAGGCAGGGTGTACGGAAACACCATATATTTT. This sequence encodes CSARDVGRVYGNTIYF.

The rearrangement joins TRBV10-3 to TRBJ2-7, with D perhaps matching TRBD1 or TRBD2 (5 bases each). This CDR3 has 15 residues. Germline V lookup: CDR1 ENHRY, CDR2 SYGVKD. V lost 2 bases and J 2 bases, leaving 13 bases between the germline ends. The CDR3 here is CAISEGQGATYEQYF. DNA for the CDR3: TGTGCCATCAGTGAGGGGCAGGGAGCGACCTACGAGCAGTACTTC.

The chain links TRBV12-3 or TRBV12-4 to TRBJ1-3; D is unclear. The ends were cut back, 6 bases at V and 4 bases at J, with 13 bases in the middle. The CDR3 is 14 amino acids. In nucleotides, the CDR3 is TGTGCCAGCAGGAGTAGAGGATCGGGAAACACCATATATTTT. It translates to CASRSRGSGNTIYF.